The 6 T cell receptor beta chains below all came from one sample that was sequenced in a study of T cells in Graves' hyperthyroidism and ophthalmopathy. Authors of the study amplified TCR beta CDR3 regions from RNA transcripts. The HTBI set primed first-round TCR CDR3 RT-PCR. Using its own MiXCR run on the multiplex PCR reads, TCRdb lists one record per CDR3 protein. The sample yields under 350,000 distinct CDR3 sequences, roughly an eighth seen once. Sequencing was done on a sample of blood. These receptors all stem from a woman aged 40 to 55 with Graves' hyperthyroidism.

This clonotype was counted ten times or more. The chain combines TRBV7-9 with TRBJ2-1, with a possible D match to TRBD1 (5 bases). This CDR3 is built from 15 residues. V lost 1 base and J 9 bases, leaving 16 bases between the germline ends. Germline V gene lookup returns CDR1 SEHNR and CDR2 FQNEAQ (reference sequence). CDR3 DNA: TGTGCCAGCAGCTTAGGAAAGGGGTCTCTCCCTGAGCAGTTCTTC. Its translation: CASSLGKGSLPEQFF.

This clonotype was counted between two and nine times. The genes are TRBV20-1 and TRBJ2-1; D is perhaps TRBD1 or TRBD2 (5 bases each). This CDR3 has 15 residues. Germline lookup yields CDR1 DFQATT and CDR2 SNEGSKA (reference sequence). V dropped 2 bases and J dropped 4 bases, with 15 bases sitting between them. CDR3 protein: CSARPAAGAYNEQFF. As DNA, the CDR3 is TGCAGTGCTAGACCAGCGGCCGGGGCGTACAATGAGCAGTTCTTC.

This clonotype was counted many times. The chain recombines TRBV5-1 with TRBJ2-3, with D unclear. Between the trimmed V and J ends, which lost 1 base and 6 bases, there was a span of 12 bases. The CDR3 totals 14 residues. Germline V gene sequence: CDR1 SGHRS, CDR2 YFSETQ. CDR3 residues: CASSLLKGVDTQYF. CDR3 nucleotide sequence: TGCGCCAGCAGCTTGCTGAAAGGAGTGGATACGCAGTATTTT. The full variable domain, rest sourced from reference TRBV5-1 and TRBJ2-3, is KAGVTQTPRYLIKTRGQQVTLSCSPISGHRSVSWYQQTPGQGLQFLFEYFSETQRNKGNFPGRFSGRQFSNSRSEMNVSTLELGDSALYLCASSLLKGVDTQYFGPGTRLTVL.

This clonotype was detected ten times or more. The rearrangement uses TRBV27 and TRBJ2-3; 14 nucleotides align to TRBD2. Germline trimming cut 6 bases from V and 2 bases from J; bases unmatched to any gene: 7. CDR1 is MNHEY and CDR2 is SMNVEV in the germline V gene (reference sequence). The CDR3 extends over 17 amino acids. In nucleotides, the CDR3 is TGTGCCAGCAGGAGACTAGCGGGAGGGCCGTACACAGATACGCAGTATTTT. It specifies CASRRLAGGPYTDTQYF.

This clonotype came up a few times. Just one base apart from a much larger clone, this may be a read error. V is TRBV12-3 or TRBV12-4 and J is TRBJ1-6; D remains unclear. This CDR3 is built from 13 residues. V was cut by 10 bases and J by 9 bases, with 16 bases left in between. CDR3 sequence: CANRENGFSPLHF. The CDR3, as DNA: TGTGCCAACAGAGAAAATGGGTTTTCACCCCTCCACTTT.

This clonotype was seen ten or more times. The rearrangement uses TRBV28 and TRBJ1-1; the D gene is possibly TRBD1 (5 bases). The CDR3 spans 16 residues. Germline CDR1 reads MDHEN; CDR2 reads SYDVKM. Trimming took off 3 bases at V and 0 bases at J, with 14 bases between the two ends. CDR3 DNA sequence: TGTGCCAGCAGTTTGCGGGCAGGGACCATGAACACTGAAGCTTTCTTT. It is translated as CASSLRAGTMNTEAFF.